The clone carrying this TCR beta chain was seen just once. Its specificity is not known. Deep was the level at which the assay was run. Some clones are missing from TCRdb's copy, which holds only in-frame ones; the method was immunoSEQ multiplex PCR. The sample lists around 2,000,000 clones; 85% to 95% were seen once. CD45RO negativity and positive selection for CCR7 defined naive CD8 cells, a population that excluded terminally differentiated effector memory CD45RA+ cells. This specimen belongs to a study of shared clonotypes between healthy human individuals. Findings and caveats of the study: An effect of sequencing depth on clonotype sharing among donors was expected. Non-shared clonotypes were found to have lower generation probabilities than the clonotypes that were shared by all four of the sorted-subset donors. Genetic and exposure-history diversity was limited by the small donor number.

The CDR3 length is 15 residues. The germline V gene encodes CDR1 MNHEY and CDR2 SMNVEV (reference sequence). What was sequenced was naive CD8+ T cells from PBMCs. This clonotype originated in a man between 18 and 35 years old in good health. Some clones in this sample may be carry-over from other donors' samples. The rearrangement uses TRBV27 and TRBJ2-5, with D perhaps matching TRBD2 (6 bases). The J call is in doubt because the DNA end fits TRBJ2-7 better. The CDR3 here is CASRPEGPTTYEQYF. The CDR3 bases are TGTGCCAGCAGACCGGAGGGGCCCACAACCTACGAGCAGTACTTC.